This T cell receptor (beta chain) appears in the sequencing data of a study of response to subunit inactivated influenza vaccine. Study-level findings and limits: Researchers suggested that each seasonal influenza vaccination recruits few new T cells.

MiXCR, run by TCRdb on the RT-PCR reads, gives a single entry per CDR3 protein. The sample lists 700,000 to 800,000 distinct CDR3 sequences, approximately 17% occurring once. Trimming removed 3 bases at V and 8 bases at J, with 14 bases between. Germline V gene data show CDR1 as KGHSH and CDR2 as LQKENI. This CDR3 contains 14 residues. The sample holds many counts of this clonotype. Its antigen is currently unknown. The source material was PBMCs from blood, sampled more than 4 days after vaccination. This chain connects TRBV18 to TRBJ2-1, with D possibly matching TRBD2 (5 bases). The receptor was derived from a man aged 45-65 years who received an inactivated influenza vaccine. CDR3 region: CASSPMAGRDEQFF. The CDR3 DNA follows: TGTGCCAGCTCACCGATGGCGGGTAGAGATGAGCAGTTCTTC.